This T cell receptor (beta chain) stems from a study of CD8 T cells in ankylosing spondylitis (dated 2017 in TCRdb). About the study as a whole: To find TCR variants linked to disease, the study profiled T cell receptor beta repertoires in ankylosing spondylitis patients and healthy donors. Peripheral blood samples were taken, and synovial fluid was additionally collected from ankylosing spondylitis patients. The whole study cohort included about a hundred healthy donors and 20 to 25 ankylosing spondylitis patients. What the work shows at the level of the full study, not this receptor alone: The disease-linked clones showed a CD8+ phenotype and occurred at relatively low frequencies in peripheral blood. The disease-linked clones were reported as significantly enriched in matched synovial fluid samples from ankylosing spondylitis patients. A TCR beta motif of several highly homologous amino acid variants appeared characteristic of blood from ankylosing spondylitis patients. Some TCR beta motif variants had previously been reported in synovial fluid and blood of reactive arthritis patients, which suggested common disease-initiation mechanisms.

Instrument used: Illumina HiSeq 2500. Quantitative 5'-RACE with molecular barcodes was used to prepare TCR beta libraries. Under the source paper's analysis protocol: Disease-linked TCR variants were identified with a new computational method built on a probabilistic model of VDJ rearrangement. TCRdb's own reprocessing of the public reads used fastp at Q25 and MiXCR and kept productive beta chains. Rows are combined by CDR3 protein, so each entry shows the most common genes and DNA. These V and J calls rely on TCRdb rather than the paper's analysis. This sample is represented by about 540,000 distinct CDR3 sequences; 10% to 15% of them were singletons. Under 7.5% of the sample is held by the ten biggest clonotypes. The CDR3 holds 13 amino acids from the cysteine to the phenylalanine. The read is trimmed to its CDR3 DNA, 39 bases read in frame from base 1. Trimming costs V 5 bases and J 5 bases, and their ends lie 9 bases apart.

With respect to this clonotype: Its antigen specificity is not known. No much larger clone is present one base from it, and per-base qualities are unavailable.

The chain is assembled from TRBV12-3 or TRBV12-4 and TRBJ1-4; TRBD1 is a possible D gene, resting on 6 matching bases. The TCR was taken from a male donor with ankylosing spondylitis. The sample consisted of blood, either unsorted or a sorted T cell fraction (not recorded which). In nucleotides, the sequence is TGTGCCAGCAGTGCACAGGGAAATGAAAAACTGTTTTTT. This codes for CASSAQGNEKLFF.